This entry is about one T cell receptor (beta chain). The antigen remains unidentified. The entry originates in a study of T cells in localized non-small cell lung cancer. Study-wide findings and caveats: Sequence data derive from only one tumor region, so heterogeneity remains possible. Within adjacent lung there appeared a median around 60 of the top 100 tumor clones. There was higher T cell clonality in uninvolved adjacent lung than in tumor, and it was highest there. Overall survival was longer when the density of T cells in the blood was higher.

Germline CDR1 reads SGHRS; CDR2 reads YFSETQ. Germline trimming cut 6 bases from V and 0 bases from J; bases unmatched to any gene: 8. CDR3 length: 16 residues. TCRdb keeps only in-frame clones here, not all; method: immunoSEQ multiplex PCR. There are about 48,000 clones in the sample; 70% to 85% occur only once, and about a sixth lies in the top ten. The source was peripheral blood, collected before any cancer treatment. The clonotype was recovered from a man aged 40 to 75 with stage I squamous cell lung carcinoma. The rearrangement uses TRBV5-1 and TRBJ2-3, with 9 bases aligning to TRBD2. In DNA form, the CDR3 reads TGCGCCAGCACGGGCAGCGGGGGGTTTAGCACAGATACGCAGTATTTT. This gives the protein CASTGSGGFSTDTQYF.